Reported below is one T cell receptor (beta chain). These data belong to a study of shared T cell receptors in the human thymus. Clones were read by immunoSEQ multiplex PCR, and TCRdb kept only the in-frame ones, dropping some. The sample includes some 640,000 clones, more than 70% of them seen just once. These data were likewise used in another study, on human thymus T cells. That paper adds: Congenital heart defects were the reason for the corrective surgery that the donors, healthy Finnish infants, were having. Thymic and blood repertoires seemed to favor certain V and J genes. Related work showed strongly overlapping thymic repertoires across unrelated individuals.

The receptor's source is a boy in the first two years of life with a congenital heart defect. Source material: thymocytes.

The CDR3 spells CASSGYGKRSNQPQHF. CDR3 DNA: TGTGCCAGCAGTGGTTATGGAAAGAGGAGCAATCAGCCCCAGCATTTT. This chain links TRBV2 with TRBJ1-5; D is uncertain. Trimming took 4 bases from V and 1 from J, leaving 14 bases between them. CDR1 is SNHLY and CDR2 is FYNNEI in the germline V gene. The CDR3 is made up of 16 amino acids.